The 5 T cell receptor beta chains in this list originate from one sample, sequenced in a study of blood T cell repertoires in COVID-19. Sequenced by immunoSEQ multiplex PCR; TCRdb stores in-frame clones only, minus some. The data contain 100,000 to 120,000 clones, 70% to 90% of them singletons. Sequencing was carried out using peripheral blood. These receptors came from a woman aged 70-85 years who had recovered from COVID-19.

V usage is TRBV12-3 or TRBV12-4 and J usage is TRBJ2-1; D not resolved. The germline V and J ends were trimmed by 5 bases and 9 bases, with 11 bases remaining between them. The CDR3 spans 12 residues. The CDR3 reads CASSPPYGEQFF. The CDR3 bases are TGTGCCAGCAGTCCCCCCTATGGTGAGCAGTTCTTC.

The V and J genes are TRBV28 and TRBJ2-1; 16 positions match TRBD2. Trimming cost V 4 bases and J 16 bases; bases outside gene matches: 7. The CDR3 loop spans 14 amino acids. Germline V lookup: CDR1 MDHEN, CDR2 SYDVKM. The CDR3 coding sequence is TGTGCCAGCAGTTCCGGGACTAGCGGGAGGGGCACCTTCTTC. Protein: CASSSGTSGRGTFF.

This sequence joins TRBV2 and TRBJ2-1, with TRBD2 identical over 15 bases. V was pared by 6 bases and J by 10 bases, with 7 bases of the junction left unmatched. CDR1 and CDR2 from the germline V gene are SNHLY and FYNNEI. The CDR3 loop spans 15 amino acids. Here the CDR3 DNA reads TGTGCCAGCAGCCGGACTAGCGGGGGGGCCGGGGAGCAGTTCTTC. Its protein product is CASSRTSGGAGEQFF.

The gene calls are TRBV6-5 and TRBJ2-1; 11 positions match TRBD1. Germline CDR1 and CDR2: MNHEY and SVGAGI. There are 15 residues in the CDR3. Trimming took 6 bases from V and 4 from J; bases not matched to a gene: 5. CDR3 bases: TGTGCCAGCAGGGGGGACAGGGGGACGTACAATGAGCAGTTCTTC. Translation gives CASRGDRGTYNEQFF.

The chain has TRBV28 and TRBJ2-7; 7 nucleotides align to TRBD2. V shed 6 bases and J 3 bases; nucleotides not matched to a gene: 2. There are 12 residues in the CDR3. Per the germline V gene, CDR1 is MDHEN and CDR2 is SYDVKM. CDR3 sequence (DNA): TGTGCCAGCAGGGGAGGGGTCTACGAGCAGTACTTC. Its translation: CASRGGVYEQYF.